What follows are 11 T cell receptor beta chains derived from one specimen sequenced in a study of blood T cell repertoires in COVID-19. Libraries were prepared by immunoSEQ multiplex PCR; TCRdb keeps only in-frame clonotypes and omits some of them. The sample carries around 300,000 clones, 85% to 90% recorded once. The sequenced sample consisted of peripheral blood. These receptors all stem from a human donor in a cohort sampled during active COVID-19.

V is TRBV29-1 and J is TRBJ2-3, with 7 bases fitting TRBD2. There are 18 residues in the CDR3. V shed 4 bases, J shed 3 bases, and the junction held 19 bases outside the gene matches. CDR1 and CDR2 from the germline V gene are SQVTM and ANQGSEA. CDR3 sequence: CSVARGGATSVQTDTQYF. The CDR3 region has the DNA TGCAGCGTTGCTCGGGGTGGAGCAACTAGCGTGCAGACAGATACGCAGTATTTT.

This clone appeared a few times. The same CDR3 also results from other DNA sequences found in this sample. V usage is TRBV30 and J usage is TRBJ1-5; D is ambiguous. Trimming took 1 base from V and 4 from J, leaving 8 bases between them. The CDR3 has 13 amino acids. Germline V CDR1 and CDR2: GTSNPN, SVGIG (reference sequence). In nucleotides, the CDR3 is TGTGCCTGGAGTGGCGGCAGTAATCAGCCCCAGCATTTT. Protein product: CAWSGGSNQPQHF.

This chain connects TRBV4-1 to TRBJ2-3; no clear D. The CDR3 is 15 residues long. Germline V gene sequence: CDR1 MGHRA, CDR2 YSYEKL. V was trimmed by 1 base and J by 4 bases, leaving 12 bases between them. The CDR3 loop reads CASSQGGGVADTQYF. The DNA of the CDR3 is TGCGCCAGCAGCCAAGGCGGCGGAGTAGCAGATACGCAGTATTTT.

The J gene is TRBJ2-5, the V gene TRBV7-8, with D possibly TRBD2 on 5 matching bases. The germline CDR1 and CDR2 sequences are SGHVS and FQNEAQ. The CDR3 loop spans 14 amino acids. V dropped 5 bases and J dropped 0 bases, with 10 bases sitting between them. The CDR3 DNA sequence: TGTGCCAGCAGCCCGGGAACCTACCAAGAGACCCAGTACTTC. Its translation: CASSPGTYQETQYF.

This chain uses TRBV5-4 with TRBJ1-6; D call uncertain. With 0 bases removed from V and 9 bases from J, the gap between germline ends came to 4 bases. Germline CDR1 is SGHNT and CDR2 is YYREEE (reference sequence). This CDR3 contains 12 residues. CDR3 protein: CASSLDTSPLHF. As DNA, the CDR3 is TGTGCCAGCAGCTTGGACACTTCACCCCTCCACTTT. The full variable domain, with the rest looked up from reference TRBV5-4 and TRBJ1-6, is ETGVTQSPTHLIKTRGQQVTLRCSSQSGHNTVSWYQQALGQGPQFIFQYYREEENGRGNFPPRFSGLQFPNYSSELNVNALELDDSALYLCASSLDTSPLHFGNGTRLTVT.

In this sample, this clone turned up a few times. The V and J genes are TRBV6-6 and TRBJ2-7, with TRBD2 as a possible D gene (6 bases). This CDR3 is 14 amino acids long. Germline CDR1 MNHNY, CDR2 SVGAGI (reference sequence). V gave up 4 bases and J gave up 2 bases, with 12 bases separating them. The CDR3 here is CASSSTTGAYEQYF. DNA of the CDR3: TGTGCCAGCAGTTCCACGACGGGAGCCTACGAGCAGTACTTC.

Here the CDR3 reads CASSYTSGVSSYEQYF. The CDR3, as DNA: TGTGCCAGCAGCTATACTAGCGGGGTGAGCTCCTACGAGCAGTACTTC. The chain uses TRBV11-2 and TRBJ2-7; the match to TRBD2 covers 10 bases. Germline lookup yields CDR1 SGHAT and CDR2 FQNNGV. Unmatched junction bases numbered 6, after V lost 4 bases and J lost 0 bases. This CDR3 has 16 amino acids.

The chain has TRBV5-1 and TRBJ2-7; 7 positions match TRBD2. Germline assignment: CDR1 SGHRS and CDR2 YFSETQ. V shed 5 bases and J 0 bases; nucleotides not matched to a gene: 8. There are 15 residues in the CDR3. DNA of the CDR3: TGCGCCAGCAGAGGGGAGGGATCTTTCTCCTACGAGCAGTACTTC. Amino acids: CASRGEGSFSYEQYF.

This clone was seen once. The chain recombines TRBV11-3 with TRBJ2-1, with TRBD2 identical over 9 bases. The CDR3 spans 13 residues. The J segment lost 7 bases and the V segment lost 5 bases, leaving 3 bases of the junction unmatched. CDR1 is SGHNT and CDR2 is YENEEA in the germline V gene. The CDR3 coding sequence is TGTGCCAGCAGCGGAGCGGGAGGAAATGAGCAGTTCTTC. The encoded protein is CASSGAGGNEQFF.

The rearrangement uses TRBV9 and TRBJ2-2; D unclear. The CDR3 is 11 residues long. The V gene's germline CDR1 is SGDLS and CDR2 YYNGEE. Trimming took off 2 bases at V and 8 bases at J, with 4 bases between the two ends. The CDR3 nucleotides are TGTGCCAGCAGCGTTTCTGGGGAGCTGTTTTTT. Protein: CASSVSGELFF. Full variable domain (rest looked up from reference TRBV9 and TRBJ2-2): DSGVTQTPKHLITATGQRVTLRCSPRSGDLSVYWYQQSLDQGLQFLIQYYNGEERAKGNILERFSAQQFPDLHSELNLSSLELGDSALYFCASSVSGELFFGEGSRLTVL.

The V gene is TRBV27, the J gene TRBJ1-2; D might be TRBD1 (5 bases). Germline V CDR1 and CDR2: MNHEY, SMNVEV (reference sequence). This CDR3 contains 13 residues. The V and J ends lost 5 bases and 8 bases respectively, with 15 bases between them. The CDR3 DNA reads as TGTGCCAGCAGTCCCAGAAATAGGGGAGGCTACACCTTC. Protein product: CASSPRNRGGYTF.